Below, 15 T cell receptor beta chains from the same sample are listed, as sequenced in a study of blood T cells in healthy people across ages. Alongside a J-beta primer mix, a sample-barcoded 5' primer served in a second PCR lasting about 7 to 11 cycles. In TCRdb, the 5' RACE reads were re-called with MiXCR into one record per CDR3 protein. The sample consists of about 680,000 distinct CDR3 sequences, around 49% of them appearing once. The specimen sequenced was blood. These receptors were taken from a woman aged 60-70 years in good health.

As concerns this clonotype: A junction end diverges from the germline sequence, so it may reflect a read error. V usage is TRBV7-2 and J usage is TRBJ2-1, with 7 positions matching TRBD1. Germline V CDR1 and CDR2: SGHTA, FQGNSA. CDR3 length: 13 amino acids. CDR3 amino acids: CASSATSGTERFF. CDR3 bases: TGTGCCAGCAGCGCGACTTCCGGGACAGAGCGGTTCTTC.

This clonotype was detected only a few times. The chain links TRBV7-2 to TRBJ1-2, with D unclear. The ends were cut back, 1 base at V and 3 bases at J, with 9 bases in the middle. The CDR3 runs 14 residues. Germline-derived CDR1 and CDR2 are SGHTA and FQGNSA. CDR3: CASSLGGVDYGYTF. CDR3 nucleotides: TGTGCCAGCAGCTTAGGCGGGGTCGACTATGGCTACACCTTC.

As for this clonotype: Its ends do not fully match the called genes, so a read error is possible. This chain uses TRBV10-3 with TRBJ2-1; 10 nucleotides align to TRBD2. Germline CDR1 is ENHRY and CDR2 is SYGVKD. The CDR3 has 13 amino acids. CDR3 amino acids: CAVSGGVNNEQFF. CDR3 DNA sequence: TGTGCCGTCAGCGGGGGGGTAAACAATGAGCAGTTCTTC.

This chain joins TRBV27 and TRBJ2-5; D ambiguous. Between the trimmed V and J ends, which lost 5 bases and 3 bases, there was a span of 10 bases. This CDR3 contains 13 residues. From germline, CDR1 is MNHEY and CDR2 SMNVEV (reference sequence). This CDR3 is CASSQRAEETQYF. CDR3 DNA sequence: TGTGCCAGCAGTCAGAGAGCTGAAGAGACCCAGTACTTC.

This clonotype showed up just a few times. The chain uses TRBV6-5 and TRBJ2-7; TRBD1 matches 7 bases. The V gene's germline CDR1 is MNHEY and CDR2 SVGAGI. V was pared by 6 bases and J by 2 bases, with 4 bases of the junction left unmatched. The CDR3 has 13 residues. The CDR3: CASSPGQTYEQYF. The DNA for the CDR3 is TGTGCCAGCAGCCCGGGACAGACCTACGAGCAGTACTTC.

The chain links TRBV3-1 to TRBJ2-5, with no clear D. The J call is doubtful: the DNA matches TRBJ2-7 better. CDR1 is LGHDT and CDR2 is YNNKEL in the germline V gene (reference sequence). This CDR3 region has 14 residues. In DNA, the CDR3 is TGTGCCAGCAGCCAACCGCGTCAAGGCTCCGAGCAGTACTTC. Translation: CASSQPRQGSEQYF.

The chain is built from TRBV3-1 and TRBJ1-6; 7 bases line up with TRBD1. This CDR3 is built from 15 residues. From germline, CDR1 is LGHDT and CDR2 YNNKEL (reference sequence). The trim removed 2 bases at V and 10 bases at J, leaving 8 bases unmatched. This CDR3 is CASSQTGQDTSPLHF. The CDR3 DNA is TGTGCCAGCAGCCAAACTGGACAGGACACATCACCCCTCCACTTT.

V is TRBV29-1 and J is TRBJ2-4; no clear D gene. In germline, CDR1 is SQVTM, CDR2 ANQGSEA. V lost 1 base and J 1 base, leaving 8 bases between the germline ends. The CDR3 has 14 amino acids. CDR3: CSVEGIGAKNIQYF. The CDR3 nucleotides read TGCAGCGTTGAAGGAATCGGGGCCAAAAACATTCAGTACTTC.

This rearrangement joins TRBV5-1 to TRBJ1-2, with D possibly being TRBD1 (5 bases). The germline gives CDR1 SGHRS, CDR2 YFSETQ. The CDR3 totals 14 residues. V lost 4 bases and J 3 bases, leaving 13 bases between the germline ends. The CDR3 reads CASSQTGTHYGYTF. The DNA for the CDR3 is TGCGCCAGCAGCCAAACCGGGACCCACTATGGCTACACCTTC.

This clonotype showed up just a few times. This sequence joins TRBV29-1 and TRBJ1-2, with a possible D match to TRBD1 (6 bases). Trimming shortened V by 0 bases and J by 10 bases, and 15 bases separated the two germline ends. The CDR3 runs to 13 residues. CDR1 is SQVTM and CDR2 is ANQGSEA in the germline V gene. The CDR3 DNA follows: TGCAGCGTTGAAGACGGGTTCGGGGGGCTCTACACCTTC. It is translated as CSVEDGFGGLYTF.

The CDR3 reads CASGLGPGLADQETQYF. The CDR3 nucleotides read TGTGCTAGTGGTTTGGGTCCGGGACTAGCGGACCAAGAGACCCAGTACTTC. The rearrangement joins TRBV12-5 to TRBJ2-5; 11 nucleotides line up with TRBD2. This CDR3 is built from 17 residues. The junction had 4 bases not matched to a gene; V was cut back by 1 base and J by 0 bases. Germline V CDR1 and CDR2: LGHNT, FRNRAP.

The CDR3 loop reads CASLHPGTDTQYF. Here the CDR3 DNA reads TGCGCCAGCCTCCATCCCGGCACAGATACGCAGTATTTT. The gene calls are TRBV5-1 and TRBJ2-3; D remains ambiguous. V shed 7 bases and J shed 1 base, with 10 bases lying between them. Germline V gene data show CDR1 as SGHRS and CDR2 as YFSETQ. The CDR3 spans 13 residues.

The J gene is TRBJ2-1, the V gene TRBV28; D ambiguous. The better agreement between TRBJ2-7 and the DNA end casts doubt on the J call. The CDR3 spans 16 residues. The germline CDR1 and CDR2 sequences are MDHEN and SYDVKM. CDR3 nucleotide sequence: TGTGCCAGCAGTTTATCCTCAGGTGTGTCCTACAATGAGCAGTACTTC. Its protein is CASSLSSGVSYNEQYF.

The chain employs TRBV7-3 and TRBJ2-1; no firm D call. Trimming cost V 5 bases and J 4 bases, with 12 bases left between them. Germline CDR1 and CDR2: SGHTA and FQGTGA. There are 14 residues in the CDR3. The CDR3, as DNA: TGTGCCAGCAGCGACGCAGCGCTTTACAATGAGCAGTTCTTC. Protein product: CASSDAALYNEQFF.

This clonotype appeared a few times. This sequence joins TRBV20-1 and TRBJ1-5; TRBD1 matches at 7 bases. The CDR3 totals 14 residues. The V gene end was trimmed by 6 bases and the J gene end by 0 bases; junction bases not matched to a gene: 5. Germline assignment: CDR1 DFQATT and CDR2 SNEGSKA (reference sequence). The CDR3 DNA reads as TGCAGTGCCCGGGACAGTTATAGCAATCAGCCCCAGCATTTT. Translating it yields CSARDSYSNQPQHF.